The clone carrying this T cell receptor beta chain was detected only a few times. Antigen unknown. Per germline, CDR1 MNHEY and CDR2 SVGAGI. This CDR3 is built from 12 residues. Trimming left V 8 bases short and J 3 bases short, with 11 bases between. This sample was taken from a study of cytomegalovirus exposure and HLA in healthy donors. Findings and limits, study-wide: Several of the most significant clusters were apparently associated with common viral pathogens in a later analysis.

Researchers ran the PCR with 60 Vbeta and 13 Jbeta primers. This table comes from immunoSEQ multiplex PCR, and its TCRdb copy is limited to in-frame clones, with some not included. The sample comprises 100,000 to 150,000 clones, 80% of which are singletons, and under 4.5% rests with the top ten. This sequence originates from a woman aged 40 to 55 in good health and CMV-seronegative. The V call is TRBV6-5, the J call TRBJ2-7, with no clear D. Sequencing input: PBMCs. The CDR3 region has the DNA TGTGCCAGCGGTGTCAGAAACTACGAGCAGTACTTC. Translating gives CASGVRNYEQYF.